This T cell receptor beta chain came from a study of T-cell memory formation after mild COVID-19. The overall study: TCR clusters were largely donor specific. General study findings and limits: Day 15 to 85 contracting clones showed balanced CD4/CD8; later expanders leaned CD4+. Clones that contracted clustered mainly in CM and EM if CD4+ and in EMRA if CD8+.

This clonotype was detected many times. The antigen is unknown. Libraries for TCRalpha and TCRbeta carried sample barcodes and unique molecular identifiers via 5'RACE. Each CDR3 protein gets one entry after TCRdb re-called the 5' RACE reads with MiXCR. The table has about 140,000 distinct CDR3 sequences, 11% to 15% seen once. The V gene's germline CDR1 is MGHRA and CDR2 YSYEKL. The CDR3 totals 13 residues. J was trimmed by 4 bases and V by 1 base; bases with no gene match: 0. Sequencing input: PBMCs or a T cell subset sorted from them (not recorded which). The chain has TRBV4-1 and TRBJ2-7, with 8 bases fitting TRBD1. The receptor's source is an adult woman who had mild COVID-19 (a few samples of this study predate the infection). Cell type and time point are not known. The CDR3 DNA reads as TGCGCCAGCAGCCAAGGGACAGGGTACGAGCAGTACTTC. Its protein is CASSQGTGYEQYF.